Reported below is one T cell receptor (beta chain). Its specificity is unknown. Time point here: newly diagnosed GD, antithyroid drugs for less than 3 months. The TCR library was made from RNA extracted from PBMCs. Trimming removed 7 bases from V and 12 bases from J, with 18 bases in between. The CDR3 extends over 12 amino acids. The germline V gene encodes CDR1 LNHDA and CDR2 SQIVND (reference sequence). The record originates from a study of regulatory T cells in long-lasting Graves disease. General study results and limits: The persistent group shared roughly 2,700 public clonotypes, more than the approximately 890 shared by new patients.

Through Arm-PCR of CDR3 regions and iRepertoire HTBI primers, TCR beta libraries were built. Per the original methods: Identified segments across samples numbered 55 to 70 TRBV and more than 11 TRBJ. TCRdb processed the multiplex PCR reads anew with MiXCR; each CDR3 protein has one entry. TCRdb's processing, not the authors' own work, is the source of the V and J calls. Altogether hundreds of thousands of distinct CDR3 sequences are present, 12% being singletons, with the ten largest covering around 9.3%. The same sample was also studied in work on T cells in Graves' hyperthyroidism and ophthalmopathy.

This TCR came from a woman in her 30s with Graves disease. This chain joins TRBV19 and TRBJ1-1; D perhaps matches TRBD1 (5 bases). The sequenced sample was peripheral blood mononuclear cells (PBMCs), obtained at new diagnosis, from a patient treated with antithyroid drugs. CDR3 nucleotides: TGTGCCAGTATTGGGGACCGGAGGTGGCCTTTCTTT. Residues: CASIGDRRWPFF.